This paragraph reports one T cell receptor (beta chain). Its antigen is unknown. V shed 2 bases and J 2 bases; nucleotides not matched to a gene: 9. The CDR3 has 16 amino acids. Germline CDR1 is LGHNA and CDR2 is YNFKEQ. Sample treatment: oral pan-JAK inhibitor, 5-10 mg twice daily. Collected material from alopecia areata patients comprised lesional scalp punch biopsies and peripheral blood. Following RNA extraction, reverse transcription yielded cDNA that acted as the sequencing template. The protocol was immunoSEQ multiplex PCR, while the TCRdb copy is restricted to in-frame clones and leaves out a portion. The sample yields approximately 280,000 clones, 58% seen once. The data derive from a study of CD8+ T cells in alopecia areata. Study-level results: Many expanded lesional clones stayed in scalp and blood while on tofacitinib.

This clonotype was sampled from a human donor with alopecia areata. The sample here was CD4+ T cells sorted from blood, taken at week 24, from a patient treated with tofacitinib. The rearrangement joins TRBV4-2 to TRBJ2-7, with 7 bases identical to TRBD1. CDR3 protein: CASSQRTGEVTYEQYF. CDR3 in DNA: TGTGCCAGCAGCCAAAGGACAGGTGAAGTTACCTACGAGCAGTACTTC.